These 23 T cell receptor beta chains were sequenced from one sample in a study of a mutant IDH1 vaccine in newly diagnosed glioma. Method: immunoSEQ multiplex PCR; TCRdb's copy keeps in-frame clones and lacks some. The table includes 40,000 to 45,000 clones, 70% to 85% detected once. Time point reported: week 23, last vaccination. Each dose of the vaccine consisted of 300 ug of mutant IDH1 20-mer peptide, with topical imiquimod. No antigen has been assigned to these receptors. The sample was PBMCs, taken from a glioma patient whose treatment included an IDH1 peptide vaccine. These receptors all stem from a woman aged 18-30 years with glioma. Some clones in this sample may be carry-over from other donors' samples.

The gene calls are TRBV15 and TRBJ1-5; D unclear. This CDR3 is 15 amino acids long. The V end lost 0 bases, the J end lost 5 bases, and 11 bases lay between the germline ends. Looked up from germline, CDR1 is LNHNV and CDR2 is YYDKDF (reference sequence). The CDR3 DNA reads TGTGCCACCAGCAGAGATCTAGGTAACGATCAGCCCCAGCATTTT. It encodes CATSRDLGNDQPQHF. Filled out from reference TRBV15 and TRBJ1-5, the complete variable domain reads DAMVIQNPRYQVTQFGKPVTLSCSQTLNHNVMYWYQQKSSQAPKLLFHYYDKDFNNEADTPDNFQSRRPNTSFCFLDIRSPGLGDTAMYLCATSRDLGNDQPQHFGDGTRLSIL.

The chain uses TRBV25-1 and TRBJ2-1; D is perhaps TRBD1 (5 bases). V lost 1 base to trimming and J lost 2 bases, with 12 bases between them. CDR1 and CDR2 (germline): MGHDK, SYGVNS. CDR3 length: 16 residues. CDR3 sequence (DNA): TGTGCCAGCAGTGAATTTAGGGGCCTACCCTACAATGAGCAGTTCTTC. Amino acid sequence: CASSEFRGLPYNEQFF.

The chain has TRBV5-6 and TRBJ2-7, with 13 bases identical to TRBD2. Trimming took 0 bases from V and 6 from J; bases not matched to a gene: 12. Germline CDR1 SGHDT, CDR2 YYEEEE. This CDR3 has 18 amino acids. CDR3 coding DNA: TGTGCCAGCAGCTTGGCGATCCTACTAGCGGGGGGGCGGAGCGAGCAGTACTTC. Its translation is CASSLAILLAGGRSEQYF.

This sequence joins TRBV6-1 and TRBJ2-2; tentatively, D is TRBD2 (6 bases). V lost 6 bases to trimming and J lost 6 bases, with 14 bases between them. The CDR3 covers 14 residues. The germline gives CDR1 MNHNS, CDR2 SASEGT. CDR3 nucleotide sequence: TGTGCCAGCAGGGCGGCGGGAAACGCCGGGGAGCTGTTTTTT. Translation: CASRAAGNAGELFF.

In its sample, this clone was seen a few times. The chain has TRBV30 and TRBJ1-2; D is undetermined. The germline gives CDR1 GTSNPN, CDR2 SVGIG (reference sequence). This CDR3 has 13 residues. Trimming removed 6 bases from V and 4 bases from J, with 15 bases in between. The CDR3 nucleotides read TGTGCCTGCTCACCCCTAAGGGCCTATGGCTACACCTTC. Its protein is CACSPLRAYGYTF.

V usage is TRBV27 and J usage is TRBJ1-2; weak D call: TRBD1 (5 bases). Trimming took off 5 bases at V and 10 bases at J, with 14 bases between the two ends. Germline lookup yields CDR1 MNHEY and CDR2 SMNVEV (reference sequence). The CDR3 consists of 12 residues. CDR3 sequence (DNA): TGTGCCAGCAGTCTCCGGGACGGGGACTACACCTTC. Its translation is CASSLRDGDYTF.

This clone was seen only once. The V call is TRBV19, the J call TRBJ1-2; 8 bases are shared with TRBD1. Germline V lookup: CDR1 LNHDA, CDR2 SQIVND (reference sequence). The length of the CDR3 is 13 residues. After removal of 7 bases from V and 2 bases from J, the junction contained 3 bases not matched to a gene. DNA for the CDR3: TGTGCCAGTAATCAGGGGGCGAACTATGGCTACACCTTC. Translation gives CASNQGANYGYTF.

The chain has TRBV5-1 and TRBJ1-3; 8 bases match TRBD1. This CDR3 has 15 amino acids. Unmatched junction bases numbered 4, after V lost 3 bases and J lost 2 bases. Germline-derived CDR1 and CDR2 are SGHRS and YFSETQ. CDR3 sequence reads: CASSSGQVAGNTIYF. CDR3 sequence (DNA): TGCGCCAGCAGCTCGGGACAGGTCGCTGGAAACACCATATATTTT.

The gene calls are TRBV2 and TRBJ2-4; TRBD2 matches at 11 bases. CDR1 and CDR2 (germline): SNHLY, FYNNEI. The CDR3 runs to 19 residues. The V and J ends lost 6 bases and 3 bases, in that order; junction bases with no gene match: 16. CDR3 coding DNA: TGTGCCAGCAGCGTCGAACTAGCGGGAGTTGCGGGGGGCAAAAACATTCAGTACTTC. The encoded protein is CASSVELAGVAGGKNIQYF. The full variable domain, rest sourced from reference TRBV2 and TRBJ2-4, is EPEVTQTPSHQVTQMGQEVILRCVPISNHLYFYWYRQILGQKVEFLVSFYNNEISEKSEIFDDQFSVERPDGSNFTLKIRSTKLEDSAMYFCASSVELAGVAGGKNIQYFGAGTRLSVL.

The rearrangement uses TRBV27 and TRBJ1-2; 7 positions agree with TRBD1. The length of the CDR3 is 12 residues. The germline CDR1 and CDR2 sequences are MNHEY and SMNVEV (reference sequence). V was clipped by 8 bases and J by 3 bases; unmatched bases: 3. CDR3 bases: TGTGCCAGCCGAACAGGGGACTATGGCTACACCTTC. Translation: CASRTGDYGYTF.

The rearrangement uses TRBV7-8 and TRBJ2-5; TRBD2 aligns across 13 bases. The CDR3 is 17 residues long. The germline V gene encodes CDR1 SGHVS and CDR2 FQNEAQ. Trimming cost V 3 bases and J 4 bases; bases outside gene matches: 8. CDR3 nucleotides: TGTGCCAGCAGCTTTCGACTGACTAGCGGGAGGAGAGAGACCCAGTACTTC. It codes for CASSFRLTSGRRETQYF.

J is TRBJ1-2 and V is TRBV28, with D unresolved. CDR1 MDHEN and CDR2 SYDVKM come from the germline V gene. V was trimmed by 3 bases and J by 11 bases, leaving 19 bases between them. This CDR3 has 14 residues. The CDR3 is CASSFALHSLSYTF. The CDR3 region has the DNA TGTGCCAGCAGTTTCGCCCTCCACTCCTTAAGTTACACCTTC.

V and J are TRBV9 and TRBJ1-4, with TRBD1 identical over 9 bases. CDR3 length equals 16 residues. Germline trimming cut 0 bases from V and 8 bases from J; bases unmatched to any gene: 8. Germline V gene lookup returns CDR1 SGDLS and CDR2 YYNGEE. CDR3 protein: CASSVDRGRRREKLFF. The CDR3, as DNA: TGTGCCAGCAGCGTAGACAGGGGGCGAAGGAGGGAAAAACTGTTTTTT.

V is TRBV25-1 and J is TRBJ2-2, with TRBD1 matching over 9 bases. V was clipped by 7 bases and J by 4 bases; unmatched bases: 1. CDR3 length: 13 residues. Germline CDR1 reads MGHDK; CDR2 reads SYGVNS. CDR3 DNA: TGTGCCAGCAAGGGACAGGGCACCGGGGAGCTGTTTTTT. Translating it yields CASKGQGTGELFF.

The rearrangement joins TRBV7-8 to TRBJ2-2; D unclear. Germline assignment: CDR1 SGHVS and CDR2 FQNEAQ. V was clipped by 1 base and J by 6 bases, with 9 bases between them. The CDR3 totals 14 residues. CDR3 loop: CASSLGGLAGELFF. CDR3 sequence (DNA): TGTGCCAGCAGCTTAGGCGGCCTAGCCGGGGAGCTGTTTTTT.

The chain carries TRBV5-3 and TRBJ2-7; D remains unclear. TRBV5-3 is recorded as an ORF, its role being uncertain. The CDR3 is 13 amino acids. Trimming took off 2 bases at V and 1 base at J, with 7 bases between the two ends. The CDR3 nucleotides are TGTGCCAGAAGCTTCGTCTCTTCCTACGAGCAGTACTTC. Protein: CARSFVSSYEQYF.

This clone has a handful of counts. The chain couples TRBV6-5 to TRBJ1-6; D perhaps matches TRBD1 (5 bases). V lost 6 bases and J 6 bases, leaving 12 bases between the germline ends. CDR3 length: 14 amino acids. CDR1 is MNHEY and CDR2 is SVGAGI in the germline V gene. CDR3 DNA: TGTGCCAGCAGGCCCAGACAGATTAATTCACCCCTCCACTTT. Residues: CASRPRQINSPLHF.

The rearrangement uses TRBV6-5 and TRBJ2-3; 9 bases line up with TRBD1. V shed 6 bases, J shed 4 bases, and the junction held 8 bases outside the gene matches. CDR3 size: 15 residues. Germline V CDR1 and CDR2: MNHEY, SVGAGI. As DNA, the CDR3 is TGTGCCAGCAGCCAGACAGGGGGGAGCGCAGATACGCAGTATTTT. Translating it yields CASSQTGGSADTQYF.

The rearrangement uses TRBV25-1 and TRBJ1-5, with 8 bases that match TRBD1. CDR1 is MGHDK, CDR2 SYGVNS, per germline. The CDR3 has 16 residues. V dropped 3 bases and J dropped 2; count of bases not matched to a gene: 6. In nucleotides, the CDR3 is TGTGCCAGCAGTGAGACCGGGACAGGAGGCAATCAGCCCCAGCATTTT. Its translation: CASSETGTGGNQPQHF.

The DNA for the CDR3 is TGTGCCAGCTCATCTTCGGGGGGCTCTGAAGCTTTCTTT. Amino acids: CASSSSGGSEAFF. This chain uses TRBV18 with TRBJ1-1; D is possibly TRBD1 (6 bases). Germline CDR1 KGHSH, CDR2 LQKENI. This CDR3 has 13 residues. Trimming removed 5 bases at V and 6 bases at J, with 13 bases between.

This chain joins TRBV11-3 and TRBJ2-7; D gene uncertain. CDR3 length: 11 residues. V was clipped by 9 bases and J by 3 bases, with 9 bases between them. Germline V gene sequence: CDR1 SGHNT, CDR2 YENEEA. The CDR3 DNA reads TGTGCCAGTAGCCCGGGCTACGAGCAGTACTTC. This sequence encodes CASSPGYEQYF.

CDR3 sequence: CASGNRGQGNEKLFF. The CDR3 DNA sequence: TGTGCTAGTGGGAACAGGGGGCAGGGTAATGAAAAACTGTTTTTT. The chain recombines TRBV12-5 with TRBJ1-4, with TRBD1 matching over 9 bases. This CDR3 is built from 15 residues. V trimming: 6 bases; J trimming: 4 bases; junction bases outside the gene matches: 6. Germline values: CDR1 LGHNT, CDR2 FRNRAP.

The chain recombines TRBV12-5 with TRBJ2-1; a possible D gene is TRBD2 (5 bases). The CDR3 loop spans 13 amino acids. Germline V gene lookup returns CDR1 LGHNT and CDR2 FRNRAP. Trimming stripped 7 bases from V and 8 bases from J, with 15 bases between. The CDR3 loop reads CASAWVVRDEQFF. The CDR3 region has the DNA TGTGCTAGTGCCTGGGTGGTGAGGGATGAGCAGTTCTTC.